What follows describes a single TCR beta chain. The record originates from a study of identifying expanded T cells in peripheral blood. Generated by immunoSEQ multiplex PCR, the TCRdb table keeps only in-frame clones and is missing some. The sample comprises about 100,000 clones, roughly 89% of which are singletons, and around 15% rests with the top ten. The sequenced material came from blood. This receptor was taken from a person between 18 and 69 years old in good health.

The CDR3 sequence: CASSLVVTDTQYF. The CDR3 DNA sequence: TGTGCCAGCAGCTTGGTGGTTACAGATACGCAGTATTTT. This chain joins TRBV7-6 and TRBJ2-3; D uncertain. The germline V gene has CDR1 SGHVS and CDR2 FNYEAQ. V lost 3 bases, J lost 3 bases, and 7 bases lay in between. There are 13 residues in the CDR3.